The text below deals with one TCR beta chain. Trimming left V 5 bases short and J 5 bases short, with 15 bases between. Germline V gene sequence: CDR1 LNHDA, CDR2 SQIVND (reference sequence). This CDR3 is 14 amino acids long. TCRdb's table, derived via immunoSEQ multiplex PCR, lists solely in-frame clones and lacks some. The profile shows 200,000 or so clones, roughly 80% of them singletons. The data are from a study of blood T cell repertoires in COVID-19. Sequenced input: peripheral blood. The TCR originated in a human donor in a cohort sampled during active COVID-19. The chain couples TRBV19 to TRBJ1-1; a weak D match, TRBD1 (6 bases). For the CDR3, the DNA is TGTGCCAGTAGTCTTCCAGGGGTTCAAACTGAAGCTTTCTTT. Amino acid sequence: CASSLPGVQTEAFF.